A selection of T cell receptor beta chains follows, all from one sample in a study of Ad26.COV2.S vaccination and SARS-CoV-2 variants. Data came from immunoSEQ multiplex PCR; TCRdb stores just in-frame clones and leaves some out. The repertoire holds 300,000 to 400,000 clones, with less than 90% as singletons. Sequences were derived from peripheral blood, sampled in a trial of Ad26.COV2.S vaccine versus placebo. All receptors derive from a person aged 18-65 years who received the Ad26.COV2.S COVID-19 vaccine or a placebo. The CDR3 runs from the conserved cysteine through the conserved F or W. The D gene is left open where the match is weak. The listing skips clone size in some rows; elsewhere it reads once, few, many or a size class.

v_gene	d_gene	j_gene	abundance	CDR3nt	CDR3aa
TRBV28	TRBD1	TRBJ1-3	.	TGTGCCAGCAGTTGGGACAGCTCTACCTCATCTGGAAACACCATATATTTT	CASSWDSSTSSGNTIYF
TRBV28	.	TRBJ1-2	.	TGTGCCAGCAGCTTATCCGGGACGATTAACTATGGCTACACCTTC	CASSLSGTINYGYTF
TRBV3-1/TRBV3-2	TRBD2	TRBJ2-1	.	TGTGCCAGCAGCCAAGAATCTAGCGGGGGGCTCTACAATGAGCAGTTCTTC	CASSQESSGGLYNEQFF
TRBV7-2	.	TRBJ2-3	once	TGTGCCAGCAGCGAGGCCGTCCGGAAATACACAGATACGCAGTATTTT	CASSEAVRKYTDTQYF
TRBV11-2	.	TRBJ1-1	.	TGTGCCAGCAGCGTTGGGGTGGGGGCTTTCTTT	CASSVGVGAFF
TRBV28	.	TRBJ1-1	.	TGTGCCAGCAGTTTTGGATTGGGGAACACTGAAGCTTTCTTT	CASSFGLGNTEAFF
TRBV27	.	TRBJ2-7	.	TGTGCCAGCAGTTCCGCGGACGGGTTCTACGAGCAGTACTTC	CASSSADGFYEQYF
TRBV6-5	.	TRBJ2-4	few	TGTGCCAGCAGGATAGGACAGTCGAAAAACATTCAGTACTTC	CASRIGQSKNIQYF
TRBV19	TRBD1	TRBJ1-6	.	TGTGCCAGTAGTGATCGGGGACAGTATTCAAATTCACCCCTCCACTTT	CASSDRGQYSNSPLHF
TRBV5-1	TRBD1	TRBJ2-5	.	TGCGCCAGCAGAGTTGGAGGGGACAGGGGTGAGACCCAGTACTTC	CASRVGGDRGETQYF
TRBV6-5	.	TRBJ1-1	.	TGTGCCAGCAGGAGGGGGGGGGAGAACACTGAAGCTTTCTTT	CASRRGGENTEAFF
TRBV2	TRBD1	TRBJ2-7	few	TGTGCCGTCAAGGTCAGCCCAGGGACAGGGCTGGGGGAGCAGTACTTC	CAVKVSPGTGLGEQYF
TRBV7-3	TRBD2	TRBJ2-3	few	TGTGCCAGCAGCCCAACTAGCGGGCGCACAGATACGCAGTATTTT	CASSPTSGRTDTQYF
TRBV2	.	TRBJ2-3	.	TGTGCCAGCGGGGGAGGCACAGATACGCAGTATTTT	CASGGGTDTQYF
TRBV7-2	TRBD1	TRBJ2-1	.	TGTGCCAGCAGTGGGACAGGGGGCATCGATGAGCAGTTCTTC	CASSGTGGIDEQFF
TRBV5-5	TRBD1	TRBJ2-7	.	TGTGCCAGCAGCTTGAACAGGGGCTACGAGCAGTACTTC	CASSLNRGYEQYF
TRBV5-1	.	TRBJ1-5	.	TGCGCCAGCAGCTGGAGTGGGGATCCAGGTCAGCCCCAGCATTTT	CASSWSGDPGQPQHF
TRBV5-4	TRBD2	TRBJ2-1	.	TGTGCCTCCCGTCGGGCTGCGGGGGGGTACAATGAGCAGTTCTTC	CASRRAAGGYNEQFF
TRBV5-4	TRBD2	TRBJ2-3	.	TGTGCCAGCAGCTCGGGACTAGGGTGGGCAGATACGCAGTATTTT	CASSSGLGWADTQYF
TRBV2	.	TRBJ2-3	.	TGTGCCAGCGCCAGCGGGTGGGGCACAGATACGCAGTATTTT	CASASGWGTDTQYF
TRBV2	TRBD2	TRBJ2-7	.	TGTGCCAGCAGTGAAGAGGGGACTAGGAACTACGAGCAGTACTTC	CASSEEGTRNYEQYF
TRBV5-5	.	TRBJ1-4	.	TGTGCCAGCAGCTCGGACAGCAATGAAAAACTGTTTTTT	CASSSDSNEKLFF
TRBV24-1	.	TRBJ2-1	once	TGTGCCACCAGTGATCCCCAGGGGAGAGGTATCAGGAATGAGCAGTTCTTC	CATSDPQGRGIRNEQFF
TRBV11-2	TRBD2	TRBJ2-2	.	TGTGCCAGCACCCTCTCTATGGGGGGGACCGACACCGGGGAGCTGTTTTTT	CASTLSMGGTDTGELFF
TRBV5-4	.	TRBJ2-6	once	TGTGCCAGCAGCGGTACAGGGAATTCTGGGGCCAACGTCCTGACTTTC	CASSGTGNSGANVLTF
TRBV4-1	.	TRBJ1-1	few	TGCGCCAGCAGCCAACGCGGGGACACTGAAGCTTTCTTT	CASSQRGDTEAFF
TRBV5-1	.	TRBJ2-7	.	TGCGCCAGCAGCTTGGAGGACAGCCATTCCTACGAGCAGTACTTC	CASSLEDSHSYEQYF
TRBV28	TRBD2	TRBJ2-5	.	TGTGCCAGCAGTATGACTAGCGGGGGCCCCCGAGGGGAGACCCAGTACTTC	CASSMTSGGPRGETQYF
TRBV28	TRBD1	TRBJ1-1	.	TGTGCCAGCAGTTTACTCGGGACAGGGGCATCGTACACTGAAGCTTTCTTT	CASSLLGTGASYTEAFF
TRBV5-4	.	TRBJ1-3	.	TGTGCCAGCAGCCCCGGACAAGCCTCTGGAAACACCATATATTTT	CASSPGQASGNTIYF
TRBV19	.	TRBJ1-1	.	TGTGCCAGTACCCCGGACAGTTTGGACACTGAAGCTTTCTTT	CASTPDSLDTEAFF
TRBV9	TRBD1	TRBJ2-7	.	TGTGCCAGCAGCTCCGACAGGGGTTCACGAGAGCAGTACTTC	CASSSDRGSREQYF
TRBV28	.	TRBJ1-4	.	TGTGCCAGCAGCTCGGACAGATTTGACGAAAAACTGTTTTTT	CASSSDRFDEKLFF
TRBV2	.	TRBJ1-1	.	TGTGCCAGCCGTTTCTGGGGGCGAGCTGAAGCTTTCTTT	CASRFWGRAEAFF
TRBV5-1	TRBD2	TRBJ2-2	.	TGCGCCAGCAGCACCGGGACTAGCGTCACCGGGGAGCTGTTTTTT	CASSTGTSVTGELFF
TRBV7-2	TRBD1	TRBJ2-7	.	TGTGCCAGCAGCCTAGACGGGACAGGGGGAGGCTACGAGCAGTACTTC	CASSLDGTGGGYEQYF
TRBV28	.	TRBJ2-3	.	TGTGCCAGCAGTTTAAGAGCCCTGGGCACAGATACGCAGTATTTT	CASSLRALGTDTQYF
TRBV12-3/TRBV12-4	TRBD1	TRBJ1-1	.	TGTGCCAGCAGCCGAGACAGGGTCGTCGCTTTCTTT	CASSRDRVVAFF
TRBV10-2	.	TRBJ1-1	.	TGCGCCAGCACCCAGAACACTGAAGCTTTCTTT	CASTQNTEAFF
TRBV6-5	.	TRBJ1-2	.	TGTGCCAGCAGTTATGCTTTCACTAGTCCTAACTATGGCTACACCTTC	CASSYAFTSPNYGYTF